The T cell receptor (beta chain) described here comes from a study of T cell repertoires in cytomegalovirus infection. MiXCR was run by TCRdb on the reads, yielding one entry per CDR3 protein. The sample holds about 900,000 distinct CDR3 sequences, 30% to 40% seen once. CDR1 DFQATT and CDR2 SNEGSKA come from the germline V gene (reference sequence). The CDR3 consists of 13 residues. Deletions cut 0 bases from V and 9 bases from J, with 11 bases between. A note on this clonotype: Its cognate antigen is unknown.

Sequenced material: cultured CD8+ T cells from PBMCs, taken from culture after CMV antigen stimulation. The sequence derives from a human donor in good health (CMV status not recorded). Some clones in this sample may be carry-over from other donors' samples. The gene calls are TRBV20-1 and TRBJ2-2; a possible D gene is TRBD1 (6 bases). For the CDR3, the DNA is TGCAGTGCTAGAGATCCAGGGGTGAGGGAGCTGTTTTTT. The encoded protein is CSARDPGVRELFF.